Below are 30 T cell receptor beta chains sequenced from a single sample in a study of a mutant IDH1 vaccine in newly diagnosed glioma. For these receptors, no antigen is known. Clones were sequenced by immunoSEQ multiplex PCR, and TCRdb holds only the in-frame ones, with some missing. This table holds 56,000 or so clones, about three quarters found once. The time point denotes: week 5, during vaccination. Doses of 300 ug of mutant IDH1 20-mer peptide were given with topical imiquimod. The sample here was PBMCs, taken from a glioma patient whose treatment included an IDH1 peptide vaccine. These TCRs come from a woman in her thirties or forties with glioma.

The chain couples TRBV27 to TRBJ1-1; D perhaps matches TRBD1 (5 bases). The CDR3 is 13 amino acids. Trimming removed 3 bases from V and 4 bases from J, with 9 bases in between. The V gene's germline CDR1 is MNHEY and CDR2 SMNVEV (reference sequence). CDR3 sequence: CASSFGGGTEAFF. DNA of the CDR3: TGTGCCAGCAGTTTTGGGGGGGGCACTGAAGCTTTCTTT.

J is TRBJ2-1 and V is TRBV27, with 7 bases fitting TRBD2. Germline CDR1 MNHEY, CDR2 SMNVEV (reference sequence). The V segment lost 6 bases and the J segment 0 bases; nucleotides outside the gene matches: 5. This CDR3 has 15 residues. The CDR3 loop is CASRGGSGSYNEQFF. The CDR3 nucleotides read TGTGCCAGCAGGGGGGGGTCGGGCTCCTACAATGAGCAGTTCTTC.

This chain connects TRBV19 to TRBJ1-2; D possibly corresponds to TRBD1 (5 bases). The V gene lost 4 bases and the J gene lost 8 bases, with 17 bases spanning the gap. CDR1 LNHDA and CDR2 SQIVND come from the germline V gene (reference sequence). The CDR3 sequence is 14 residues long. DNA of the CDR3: TGTGCCAGTAGTACCCCCCCTCAGGGTGTCGGCTACACCTTC. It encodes CASSTPPQGVGYTF.

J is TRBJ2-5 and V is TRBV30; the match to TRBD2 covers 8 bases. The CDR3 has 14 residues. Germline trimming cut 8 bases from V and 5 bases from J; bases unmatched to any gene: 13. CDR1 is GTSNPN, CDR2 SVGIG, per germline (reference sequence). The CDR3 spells CARSASSGGETQYF. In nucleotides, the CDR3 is TGTGCCCGCTCCGCATCGAGCGGGGGTGAGACCCAGTACTTC.

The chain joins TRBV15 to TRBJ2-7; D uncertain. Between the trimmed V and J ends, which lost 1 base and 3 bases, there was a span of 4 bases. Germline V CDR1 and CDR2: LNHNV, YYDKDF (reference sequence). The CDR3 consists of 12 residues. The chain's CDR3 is CATSRGGYEQYF. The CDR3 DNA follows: TGTGCCACCAGCAGAGGCGGCTACGAGCAGTACTTC.

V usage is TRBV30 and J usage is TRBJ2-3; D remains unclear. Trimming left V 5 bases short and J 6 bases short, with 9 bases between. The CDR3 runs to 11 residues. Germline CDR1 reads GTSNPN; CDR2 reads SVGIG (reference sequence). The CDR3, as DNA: TGTGCCTGGGGGGTCCGCGATACGCAGTATTTT. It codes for CAWGVRDTQYF.

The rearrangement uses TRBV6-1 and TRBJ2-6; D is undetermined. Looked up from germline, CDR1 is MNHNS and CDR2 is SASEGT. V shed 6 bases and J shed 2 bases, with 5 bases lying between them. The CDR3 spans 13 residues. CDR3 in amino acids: CASRLAGANVLTF. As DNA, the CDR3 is TGTGCCAGCAGGCTGGCTGGGGCCAACGTCCTGACTTTC.

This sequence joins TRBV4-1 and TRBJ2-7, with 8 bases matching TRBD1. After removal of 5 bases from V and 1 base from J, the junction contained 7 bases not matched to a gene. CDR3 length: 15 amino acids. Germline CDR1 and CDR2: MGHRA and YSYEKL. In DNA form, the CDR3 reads TGCGCCAGCAGCTCCCGCGGACAGGGATCCTACGAGCAGTACTTC. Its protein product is CASSSRGQGSYEQYF.

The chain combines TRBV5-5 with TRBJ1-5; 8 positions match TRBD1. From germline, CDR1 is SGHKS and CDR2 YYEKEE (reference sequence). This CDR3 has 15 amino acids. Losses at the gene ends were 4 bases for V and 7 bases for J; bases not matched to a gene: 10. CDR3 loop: CASSLLTGGWQPQHF. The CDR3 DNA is TGTGCCAGCAGCCTCCTTACAGGGGGTTGGCAGCCCCAGCATTTT.

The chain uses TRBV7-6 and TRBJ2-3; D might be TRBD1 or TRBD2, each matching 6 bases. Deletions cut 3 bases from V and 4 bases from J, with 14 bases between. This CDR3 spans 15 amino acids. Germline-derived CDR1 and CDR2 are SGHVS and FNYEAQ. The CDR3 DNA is TGTGCCAGCAGCTTGAATAGGGGGGTCGCAGATACGCAGTATTTT. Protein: CASSLNRGVADTQYF.

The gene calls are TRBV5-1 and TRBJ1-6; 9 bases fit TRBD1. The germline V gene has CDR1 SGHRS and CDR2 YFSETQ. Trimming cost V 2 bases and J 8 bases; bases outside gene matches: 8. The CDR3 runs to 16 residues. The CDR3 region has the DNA TGCGCCAGCAGCTTATCCGGGACAGGGTCCCATTCACCCCTCCACTTT. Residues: CASSLSGTGSHSPLHF.

DNA for the CDR3: TGTGCCAGCAGCTTAGCGGGTGCCCAGCCCCAGCATTTT. Translation gives CASSLAGAQPQHF. The chain carries TRBV7-2 and TRBJ1-5, with D uncertain. V dropped 0 bases and J dropped 7 bases, with 7 bases sitting between them. The CDR3 extends over 13 amino acids. CDR1 SGHTA and CDR2 FQGNSA come from the germline V gene.

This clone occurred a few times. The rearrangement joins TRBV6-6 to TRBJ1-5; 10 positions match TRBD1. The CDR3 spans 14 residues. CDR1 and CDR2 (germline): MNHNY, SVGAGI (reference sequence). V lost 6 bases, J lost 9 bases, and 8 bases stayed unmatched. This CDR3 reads CASRSGTGEGPQHF. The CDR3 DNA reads TGTGCCAGCAGGAGTGGGACAGGGGAAGGGCCCCAGCATTTT.

CDR3 DNA sequence: TGTGCCAGCAGTGAAGGGACAGGTTCTAGCACAGATACGCAGTATTTT. Residues: CASSEGTGSSTDTQYF. The rearrangement links TRBV25-1 to TRBJ2-3; TRBD1 agrees at 8 bases. V lost 2 bases and J lost 0; bases outside the gene matches: 4. From germline, CDR1 is MGHDK and CDR2 SYGVNS. The CDR3 spans 16 residues.

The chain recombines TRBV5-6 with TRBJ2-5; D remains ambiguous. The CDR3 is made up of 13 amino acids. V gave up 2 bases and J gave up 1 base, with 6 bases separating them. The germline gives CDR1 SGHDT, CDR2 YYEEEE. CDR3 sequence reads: CASSFNSQETQYF. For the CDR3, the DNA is TGTGCCAGCAGCTTCAATAGCCAAGAGACCCAGTACTTC.

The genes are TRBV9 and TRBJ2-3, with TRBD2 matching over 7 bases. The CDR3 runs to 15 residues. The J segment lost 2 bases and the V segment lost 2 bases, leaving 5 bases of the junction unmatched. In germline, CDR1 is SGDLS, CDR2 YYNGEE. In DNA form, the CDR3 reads TGTGCCAGCAGCGTCAGCGGGGACCCCACAGATACGCAGTATTTT. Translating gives CASSVSGDPTDTQYF.

The chain's CDR3 is CAISERGLNTEAFF. The DNA of the CDR3 is TGTGCCATCAGTGAGAGGGGCCTGAACACTGAAGCTTTCTTT. This rearrangement joins TRBV10-3 to TRBJ1-1, with a weak D call TRBD1 (5 bases). The CDR3 extends over 14 amino acids. Germline CDR1 is ENHRY and CDR2 is SYGVKD. V was clipped by 2 bases and J by 0 bases, with 7 bases between them.

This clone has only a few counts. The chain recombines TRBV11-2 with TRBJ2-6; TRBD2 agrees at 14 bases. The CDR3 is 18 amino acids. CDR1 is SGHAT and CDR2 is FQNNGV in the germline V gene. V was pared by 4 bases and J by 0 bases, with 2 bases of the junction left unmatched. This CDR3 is CASSSGLAGGSGANVLTF. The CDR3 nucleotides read TGTGCCAGCAGCTCCGGACTAGCGGGGGGCTCTGGGGCCAACGTCCTGACTTTC.

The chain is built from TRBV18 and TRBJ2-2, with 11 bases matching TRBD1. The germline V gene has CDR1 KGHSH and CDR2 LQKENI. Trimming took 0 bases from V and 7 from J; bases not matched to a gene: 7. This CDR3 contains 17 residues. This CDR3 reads CASSPPPDRGRGGELFF. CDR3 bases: TGTGCCAGCTCACCACCCCCGGACAGGGGGCGAGGCGGGGAGCTGTTTTTT.

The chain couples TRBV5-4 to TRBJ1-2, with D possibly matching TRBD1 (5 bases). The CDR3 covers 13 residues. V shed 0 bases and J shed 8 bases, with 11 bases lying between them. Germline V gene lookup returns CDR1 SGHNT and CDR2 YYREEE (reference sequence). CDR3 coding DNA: TGTGCCAGCAGCTTGGGAGGGGCAGGGGGCTACACCTTC. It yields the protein CASSLGGAGGYTF.

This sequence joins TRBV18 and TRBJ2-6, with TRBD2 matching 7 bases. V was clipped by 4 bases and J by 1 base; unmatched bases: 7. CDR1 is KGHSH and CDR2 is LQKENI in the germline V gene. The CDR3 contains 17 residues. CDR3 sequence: CASSRGGRQSGANVLTF. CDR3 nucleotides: TGTGCCAGCTCACGGGGAGGGCGACAATCTGGGGCCAACGTCCTGACTTTC.

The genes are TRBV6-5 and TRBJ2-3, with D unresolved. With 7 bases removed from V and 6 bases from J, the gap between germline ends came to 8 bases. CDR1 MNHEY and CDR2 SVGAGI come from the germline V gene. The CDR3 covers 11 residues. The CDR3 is CASTLGDTQYF. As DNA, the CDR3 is TGTGCCAGCACCTTAGGGGATACGCAGTATTTT.

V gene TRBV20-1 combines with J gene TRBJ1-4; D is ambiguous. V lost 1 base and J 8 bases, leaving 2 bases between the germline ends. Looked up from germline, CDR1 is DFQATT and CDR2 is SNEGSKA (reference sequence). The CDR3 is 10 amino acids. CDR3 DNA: TGCAGTGCTAGAGGGGAAAAACTGTTTTTT. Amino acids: CSARGEKLFF.

In DNA, the CDR3 is TGTGCCAGCAGCCAGGACAGGAACACTGAAGCTTTCTTT. It translates to CASSQDRNTEAFF. The rearrangement links TRBV7-3 to TRBJ1-1; a possible D gene is TRBD1 (6 bases). CDR1 is SGHTA and CDR2 is FQGTGA in the germline V gene. Trimming left V 5 bases short and J 1 base short, with 8 bases between. The CDR3 extends over 13 amino acids. The whole variable domain, remainder taken from reference TRBV7-3 and TRBJ1-1, is GAGVSQTPSNKVTEKGKYVELRCDPISGHTALYWYRQSLGQGPEFLIYFQGTGAADDSGLPNDRFFAVRPEGSVSTLKIQRTERGDSAVYLCASSQDRNTEAFFGQGTRLTVV.

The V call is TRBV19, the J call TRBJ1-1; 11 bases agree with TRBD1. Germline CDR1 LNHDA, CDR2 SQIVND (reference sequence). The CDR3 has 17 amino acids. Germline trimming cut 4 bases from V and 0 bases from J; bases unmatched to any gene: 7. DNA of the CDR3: TGTGCCAGTAGTAGGGGGGGACAGGGGGTCATGAACACTGAAGCTTTCTTT. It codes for CASSRGGQGVMNTEAFF. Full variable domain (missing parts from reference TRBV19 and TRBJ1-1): DGGITQSPKYLFRKEGQNVTLSCEQNLNHDAMYWYRQDPGQGLRLIYYSQIVNDFQKGDIAEGYSVSREKKESFPLTVTSAQKNPTAFYLCASSRGGQGVMNTEAFFGQGTRLTVV.

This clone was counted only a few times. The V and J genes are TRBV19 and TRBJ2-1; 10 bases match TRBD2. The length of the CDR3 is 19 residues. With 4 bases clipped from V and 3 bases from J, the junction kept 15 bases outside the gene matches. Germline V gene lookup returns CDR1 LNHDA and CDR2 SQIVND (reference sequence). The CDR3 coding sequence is TGTGCCAGTAGTAACCCTCTAGCGGGGGCCTTGCCCCTCTACAATGAGCAGTTCTTC. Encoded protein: CASSNPLAGALPLYNEQFF.

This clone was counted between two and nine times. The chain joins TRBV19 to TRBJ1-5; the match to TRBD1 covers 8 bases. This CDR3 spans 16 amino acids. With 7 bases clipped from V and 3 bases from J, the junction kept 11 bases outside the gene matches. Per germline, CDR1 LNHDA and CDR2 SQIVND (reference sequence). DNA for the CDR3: TGTGCCAGTACCCACCGCAGGGGGCTCTTCAATCAGCCCCAGCATTTT. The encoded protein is CASTHRRGLFNQPQHF. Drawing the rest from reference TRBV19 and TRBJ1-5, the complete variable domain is DGGITQSPKYLFRKEGQNVTLSCEQNLNHDAMYWYRQDPGQGLRLIYYSQIVNDFQKGDIAEGYSVSREKKESFPLTVTSAQKNPTAFYLCASTHRRGLFNQPQHFGDGTRLSIL.

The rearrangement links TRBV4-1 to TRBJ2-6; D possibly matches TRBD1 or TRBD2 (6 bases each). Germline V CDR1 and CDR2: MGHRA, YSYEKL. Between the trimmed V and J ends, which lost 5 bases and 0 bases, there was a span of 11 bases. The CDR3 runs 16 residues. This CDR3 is CASSNGGSSGANVLTF. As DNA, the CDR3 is TGCGCCAGCAGCAACGGGGGCTCCTCTGGGGCCAACGTCCTGACTTTC.

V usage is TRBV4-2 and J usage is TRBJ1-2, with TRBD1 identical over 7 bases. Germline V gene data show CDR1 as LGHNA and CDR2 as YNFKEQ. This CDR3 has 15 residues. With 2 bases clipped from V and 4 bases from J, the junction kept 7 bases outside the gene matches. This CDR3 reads CASSQPGQLSYGYTF. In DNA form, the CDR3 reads TGTGCCAGCAGCCAACCGGGACAGCTTTCCTATGGCTACACCTTC.

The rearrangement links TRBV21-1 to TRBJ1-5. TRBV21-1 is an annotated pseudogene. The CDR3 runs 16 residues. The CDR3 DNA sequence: TGTGCCAGCAGCAAAGAGCACGGCGGATCTTATCAGCCCCAGCATTTT. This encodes CASSKEHGGSYQPQHF.